These 9 T cell receptor beta chains originate from one sample sequenced in a study of T cell repertoires in cytomegalovirus infection. TCRdb recomputed calls from the reads with MiXCR, one row per CDR3 protein. The sample consists of about 310,000 distinct CDR3 sequences, 17% of them appearing once. Sequenced: PBMCs. The receptors derive from a human donor in good health (CMV status not recorded). Some clones in this sample may be carry-over from other donors' samples.

The rearrangement links TRBV29-1 to TRBJ2-3; D may be TRBD1 (6 bases). V was cut by 0 bases and J by 4 bases, with 20 bases left in between. CDR1 and CDR2 from the germline V gene are SQVTM and ANQGSEA. This CDR3 spans 17 amino acids. The CDR3 DNA sequence: TGCAGCGTTGAAGATGGCTGGCGGCAGGGGAACCCAGATACGCAGTATTTT. Translating it yields CSVEDGWRQGNPDTQYF.

The sample holds many counts of this clonotype. This chain links TRBV12-3 or TRBV12-4 with TRBJ1-1; D might be TRBD1 (5 bases). V lost 5 bases and J 2 bases, leaving 15 bases between the germline ends. This CDR3 spans 15 amino acids. For the CDR3, the DNA is TGTGCCAGCAGTAACAGACGGGGCTTCAACACTGAAGCTTTCTTT. Residues: CASSNRRGFNTEAFF.

For this clonotype: One end of the junction fails to match germline, which may point to a read error. The chain combines TRBV6-8 with TRBJ2-1; 10 nucleotides align to TRBD1. Germline assignment: CDR1 MNHGY and CDR2 SAAAGT. The CDR3 loop spans 15 amino acids. The CDR3 sequence: CASSVTGGAYSEQFF. CDR3 bases: TGTGCCAGCAGTGTGACAGGGGGCGCTTACAGTGAGCAGTTCTTC.

The CDR3 DNA reads as TGTGCCAGCAGCTCGACAGGGGTCGAGGAGACCCAGTACTTC. Residues: CASSSTGVEETQYF. This chain joins TRBV7-9 and TRBJ2-5; 8 bases are shared with TRBD1. The V and J ends lost 4 bases and 5 bases, in that order; junction bases with no gene match: 6. This CDR3 has 14 residues. Germline CDR1 SEHNR, CDR2 FQNEAQ (reference sequence).

The CDR3 coding sequence is TGCAGTGCTAGAGGGACCCTCAACACCGGGGAGCTGTTTTTT. It translates to CSARGTLNTGELFF. The chain has TRBV20-1 and TRBJ2-2; no firm D call. The ends were cut back, 1 base at V and 2 bases at J, with 8 bases in the middle. This CDR3 region has 14 residues. CDR1 DFQATT and CDR2 SNEGSKA come from the germline V gene (reference sequence).

This clonotype occurred a few times. The gene calls are TRBV5-1 and TRBJ2-7, with D maybe TRBD2 (5 bases). Per the germline V gene, CDR1 is SGHRS and CDR2 is YFSETQ. Trimming stripped 2 bases from V and 7 bases from J, with 16 bases between. The length of the CDR3 is 14 residues. CDR3: CASSFTRFGGEQYF. CDR3 bases: TGCGCCAGCAGCTTTACTCGTTTTGGAGGTGAGCAGTACTTC.

There are many counts of this clonotype. CDR3 DNA sequence: TGTGCCAGCAGCTTAGACGGAACAAAAAACATTCAGTACTTC. It translates to CASSLDGTKNIQYF. The genes are TRBV7-2 and TRBJ2-4; D unresolved. The CDR3 has 14 residues. Per the germline V gene, CDR1 is SGHTA and CDR2 is FQGNSA. Deletions cut 1 base from V and 4 bases from J, with 8 bases between.

This clonotype was observed a few times. In DNA, the CDR3 is TGTGCCAGCAGCCGACAGGGGCATGAAAAACTGTTTTTT. It encodes CASSRQGHEKLFF. The chain has TRBV7-9 and TRBJ1-4, with 8 bases matching TRBD1. This CDR3 is 13 amino acids long. Germline V lookup: CDR1 SEHNR, CDR2 FQNEAQ (reference sequence). Trimming cost V 5 bases and J 6 bases; bases outside gene matches: 2.

The chain combines TRBV28 with TRBJ2-3; D remains unclear. Trimming pared 1 base from V and 0 bases from J, leaving 5 bases between. The CDR3 runs to 14 residues. The germline V gene has CDR1 MDHEN and CDR2 SYDVKM. Here the CDR3 DNA reads TGTGCCAGCAGTTTATTAGTCAGCACAGATACGCAGTATTTT. It is translated as CASSLLVSTDTQYF.